The entry below describes one T cell receptor beta chain. Its matching antigen is unknown. A read error is possible here, since a much larger clone lies one base away. RNA transcripts served as template for amplifying TCR beta CDR3 sequences. An initial RT-PCR round employing HTBI primers preceded a second-round multiplex PCR. TCRdb called the multiplex PCR reads again in MiXCR, with one record for every CDR3 protein. The data contain around 1,200,000 distinct CDR3 sequences, about two fifths of them seen just once; the ten biggest clones take up 11%. The sample belongs to a study of Graves' ophthalmopathy and Graves' hyperthyroidism. Exclusion covered patients with other autoimmune diseases or uncontrolled infections (as well as pregnancy or lactation). Orbital computed tomography and thyroid ultrasound, along with TRAb, serum thyroxine and clinical symptoms, underpinned diagnosis. The study's findings and limits: The model's ophthalmopathy progression predictions had approximately 71% sensitivity and 72.22% specificity.

The source is an adult man with Graves' hyperthyroidism. The sample taken for sequencing was peripheral blood or thyroid tissue (not recorded which).

The CDR3 reads CSARRTSGYEEQYF. Written as DNA, the CDR3 is TGCAGTGCTAGAAGGACTAGCGGGTATGAGGAGCAGTACTTC. The chain recombines TRBV20-1 with TRBJ2-7; 11 bases line up with TRBD2. The CDR3 sequence is 14 residues long. J was trimmed by 7 bases and V by 2 bases; bases with no gene match: 7. Germline V lookup: CDR1 DFQATT, CDR2 SNEGSKA (reference sequence).